The T cell receptor beta chain described here comes from a study of blood T cell repertoires in COVID-19. For the study at large: Samples representing acute and convalescent COVID-19 were sourced from the United States, Italy and Spain. Sources were T cells, B-cell-depleted T cells, or PBMCs; the material itself was cDNA or gDNA.

Source study methods: The authors estimated nucleated cell counts from reference gene primer amplification. This table comes from immunoSEQ multiplex PCR, and its TCRdb copy is limited to in-frame clones, with some not included. V and J calls and clone size are given by that table; D and trimming were obtained from the DNA. The data show approximately 230,000 clones, about 85% seen once. Germline-derived CDR1 and CDR2 are SEHNR and FQNEAQ (reference sequence). This CDR3 is 18 amino acids long. V was shortened by 4 bases and J by 0 bases, with 19 bases between the two germline ends. The chain carries TRBV7-9 and TRBJ2-1, with D tentatively TRBD1 (6 bases). This clonotype was sampled from a man younger than 40 with active or convalescent COVID-19. Sequenced sample: peripheral blood. In nucleotides, the CDR3 is TGTGCCAGCAGCTCCCGGACAGACGAGATCTTCTCCTACAATGAGCAGTTCTTC. Amino acids: CASSSRTDEIFSYNEQFF.